A selection of T cell receptor beta chains follows, all from one sample in a study of T-cell memory formation after mild COVID-19. Each CDR3 protein is one row after TCRdb ran MiXCR on the 5' RACE reads. The table has just under 350,000 distinct CDR3 sequences, over 10% seen once. Sequenced material: PBMCs or a T cell subset sorted from them (not recorded which). The receptors come from a man younger than 35 who had mild COVID-19 (a few samples of this study predate the infection). Cell type and time point are not known. Each CDR3 is given with its conserved first and last residue. The order of the fields is clone size, D gene, J gene, V gene, CDR3 DNA, CDR3 protein. The D gene is left open where the match is weak. Some rows mark clone size as missing; the rest say once, few, many or name a class of expanded clone.

>NA|TRBD2|TRBJ2-3|TRBV25-1
TGTGCCAGCAGGTTAGCGGGGAGCACAGATACGCAGTATTTT
CASRLAGSTDTQYF
>NA|NA|TRBJ1-1|TRBV5-1
TGCGCCAGCAGCTTGGTTATCTACCCGATATTGAGGAACACTGAAGCTTTCTTT
CASSLVIYPILRNTEAFF
>NA|NA|TRBJ2-5|TRBV5-6
TGTGCCAGCAGCTTGGCGGGGGCCATCCAAGAGACCCAGTACTTC
CASSLAGAIQETQYF
>NA|NA|TRBJ2-2|TRBV4-1
TGCGCCAGCAGCCAAGCTCGGGCCGGGGAGCTGTTTTTT
CASSQARAGELFF
>NA|TRBD1|TRBJ2-7|TRBV4-3
TGCGCCAGCAGCAAAGACGGGACAGGGGCCTACGAGCAGTACTTC
CASSKDGTGAYEQYF
>few|NA|TRBJ1-1|TRBV27
TGTGCCAGCAGTCCCCTGTGGGGGAAGGGACGGAACACTGAAGCTTTCTTT
CASSPLWGKGRNTEAFF
>NA|TRBD1|TRBJ1-4|TRBV5-1
TGCGCCAGCAGCTTGGGAACAGGGGGCGCAACTAATGAAAAACTGTTTTTT
CASSLGTGGATNEKLFF
>few|TRBD2|TRBJ2-5|TRBV14
TGTGCCAGCAGCCCCGCCCGGGGGGTGCGAGAGACCCAGTACTTC
CASSPARGVRETQYF
>NA|NA|TRBJ1-6|TRBV12-3/TRBV12-4
TGTGCCAGCACCCTGGGGAATTCACCCCTCCACTTT
CASTLGNSPLHF
>many|NA|TRBJ2-2|TRBV5-1
TGCGCCAGCACCAACCAGGGTACCGGGGAGCTGTTTTTT
CASTNQGTGELFF
>few|NA|TRBJ1-5|TRBV4-1
TGCGCCAGCAGCCATAGCCGGAGTCAGCCCCAGCATTTT
CASSHSRSQPQHF
>many|NA|TRBJ2-2|TRBV24-1
TGTGCCACCAGTGCCAGGAGGTTGAACACCGGGGAGCTGTTTTTT
CATSARRLNTGELFF
>NA|TRBD2|TRBJ2-3|TRBV10-2
TGCGCCAGCAGTGAGTCGGGGGGGATTGGGGCCACGCAGTATTTT
CASSESGGIGATQYF
>many|TRBD1|TRBJ2-1|TRBV5-4
TGTGCCAGCATGCCTACTTTTGGGGACAGCTCCTACAATGAGCAGTTCTTC
CASMPTFGDSSYNEQFF
>NA|TRBD2|TRBJ2-1|TRBV6-5
TGTGCCACCACAGCGGGGGAGTACAATGAGCAGTTCTTC
CATTAGEYNEQFF
>NA|TRBD1|TRBJ2-1|TRBV29-1
TGCAGCGTTGCAGACAGGGGCGGTTTCGCGAATGAGCAGTTCTTC
CSVADRGGFANEQFF
>NA|NA|TRBJ2-1|TRBV7-2
TGTGCCAGCAGCTTATGGGGTAACTATGAGCAGTTCTTC
CASSLWGNYEQFF
>NA|NA|TRBJ2-7|TRBV4-1
TGCGCCAGCAGCCAAGAACGGCAGGGGAGGTACGAGCAGTACTTC
CASSQERQGRYEQYF
>many|NA|TRBJ2-3|TRBV12-3/TRBV12-4
TGTGCCAGCAGCCCTCAAGATATGGCAACAGATACGCAGTATTTT
CASSPQDMATDTQYF
>NA|TRBD2|TRBJ2-1|TRBV11-2
TGTGCCAGCAGCCGACTAGCGGGTTCCTACAATGAGCAGTTCTTC
CASSRLAGSYNEQFF
>few|NA|TRBJ1-2|TRBV28
TGTGCCAGCAGTCCCGCCGGGGGCGATGGCTACACCTTC
CASSPAGGDGYTF
>few|NA|TRBJ1-3|TRBV10-2
TGCGCCAGCAGTGAGTTTGGTTCTGGAAACACCATATATTTT
CASSEFGSGNTIYF
>few|TRBD2|TRBJ2-5|TRBV15
TGTGCCACCAGCTATACAGCGGGGGGCATAGAGACCCAGTACTTC
CATSYTAGGIETQYF
>NA|NA|TRBJ2-3|TRBV20-1
TGCAGTGCCACCCTCGGGGGGAGGGGGAAGTCAGATACGCAGTATTTT
CSATLGGRGKSDTQYF
>NA|NA|TRBJ1-1|TRBV5-1
TGCGCCAGCAGCTTCAGGAAGAACACTGAAGCTTTCTTT
CASSFRKNTEAFF
>many|NA|TRBJ2-5|TRBV5-1
TGCGCCAGCAGACGAGTAACCACATTCCAAGAGACCCAGTACTTC
CASRRVTTFQETQYF
>NA|NA|TRBJ1-2|TRBV29-1
TGCAGCGTTGAGGACGGGAACTATGGCTACACCTTC
CSVEDGNYGYTF
>NA|TRBD1|TRBJ1-1|TRBV18
TGTGCCAGCTCAACAGACCCGACAGGGGGGGTTGTTACTGAAGCTTTCTTT
CASSTDPTGGVVTEAFF
>many|NA|TRBJ2-4|TRBV25-1
TGTGCCAGCAGTGTTGGACTCTTTAAGTACTTC
CASSVGLFKYF
>NA|NA|TRBJ1-2|TRBV11-2
TGTGCCAGCAGCTTAGGAAGGGCAGAGGCTAACTATGGCTACACCTTC
CASSLGRAEANYGYTF
>NA|NA|TRBJ1-5|TRBV7-9
TGTGCCAGCAGCGGTGGACAGTTTAGCAATCAGCCCCAGCATTTT
CASSGGQFSNQPQHF
>few|NA|TRBJ2-7|TRBV7-9
TGTGCCAGCAGCCTCTTCGAGGGGGCCTACGAGCAGTACTTC
CASSLFEGAYEQYF
>few|NA|TRBJ2-5|TRBV7-9
TGTGCCAGCAGCCCAAACCCCCAAGAGACCCAGTACTTC
CASSPNPQETQYF
>NA|TRBD1|TRBJ1-2|TRBV30
TGTGCCCGGGACAGGGGAGGCTATGGCTACACCTTC
CARDRGGYGYTF
>few|TRBD1|TRBJ1-2|TRBV7-2
TGTGCCAGCAGCTTGCAACCTTCGACAGGGGGGAACTATGGCTACACCTTC
CASSLQPSTGGNYGYTF
>NA|TRBD1|TRBJ2-5|TRBV4-2
TGTGCCAGCAGCCAAGGGGACAGGTACCAAGAGACCCAGTACTTC
CASSQGDRYQETQYF
>NA|NA|TRBJ1-1|TRBV4-3
TGCGCCAGCAGCCAAGTATCGGGGGGCTCTGAAGCTTTCTTT
CASSQVSGGSEAFF
>few|NA|TRBJ1-2|TRBV28
TGTGCCAGCAGCAGAGATAACTATGGCTACACCTTC
CASSRDNYGYTF
>NA|NA|TRBJ1-1|TRBV5-5
TGTGCCAGCAGCTCAGAACAGGGATGGACTGAAGCTTTCTTT
CASSSEQGWTEAFF
>NA|NA|TRBJ2-5|TRBV5-1
TGCGCCAGCAGCTTCCGGGGAGGAAATAGGGAGACCCAGTACTTC
CASSFRGGNRETQYF
>NA|NA|TRBJ2-1|TRBV5-1
TGCGCCAGCAGCTTGGGACAGGAGCTCAATGAGCAGTTCTTC
CASSLGQELNEQFF
>few|NA|TRBJ2-2|TRBV20-1
TGCAGTGCTAGTAGGCACCCGAACACCGGGGAGCTGTTTTTT
CSASRHPNTGELFF
>few|TRBD2|TRBJ2-3|TRBV7-3
TGTGCCAGCAGCTCCCGGGGGGGTGCCACAGATACGCAGTATTTT
CASSSRGGATDTQYF
>NA|NA|TRBJ2-1|TRBV11-3
TGTGCCAGCAGCTTAGGGGGGTACGGCTGGACAGACGCCCGCAATGAGCAGTTCTTC
CASSLGGYGWTDARNEQFF
>many|NA|TRBJ2-1|TRBV6-5
TGTGCCAGCAGTTATTCCCGCGGAAATGAGCAGTTCTTC
CASSYSRGNEQFF
>NA|TRBD2|TRBJ2-3|TRBV7-2
TGTGCCAGCAGCTCACTAGCGGCACCCACAGATACGCAGTATTTT
CASSSLAAPTDTQYF
>few|NA|TRBJ2-5|TRBV23-1
TGCGCCAGCAGTCCGGCCAAGGGGGAGACCCAGTACTTC
CASSPAKGETQYF
>many|NA|TRBJ2-1|TRBV18
TGTGCCAGCTCACCTGGGGGAAATGGCCGCTACAATGAGCAGTTCTTC
CASSPGGNGRYNEQFF
>NA|TRBD2|TRBJ2-3|TRBV4-3
TGCGCCAGCAGCCAAGCCCTAGCGGGGGGCCCAGATACGCAGTATTTT
CASSQALAGGPDTQYF
>NA|TRBD2|TRBJ2-1|TRBV9
TGTGCCAGCAGTGCAGCGGGGGATTTCTACAATGAGCAGTTCTTC
CASSAAGDFYNEQFF
>few|NA|TRBJ1-5|TRBV6-5
TGTGCCAGCACAAACAGGGTCAGCAATCAGCCCCAGCATTTT
CASTNRVSNQPQHF
>many|TRBD1|TRBJ2-1|TRBV3-1
TGTGCCAGCAGGTTCCGGGACAGGGCCCCCTACAATGAGCAGTTCTTC
CASRFRDRAPYNEQFF
>NA|NA|TRBJ1-2|TRBV7-9
TGTGCCAGCAGCGCCCAAGAAGAGATACCCAACTATGGCTACACCTTC
CASSAQEEIPNYGYTF
>few|TRBD2|TRBJ2-3|TRBV5-4
TGTGCCAGCAGCAAACTAGCGGGGCCCAGCACAGATACGCAGTATTTT
CASSKLAGPSTDTQYF
>many|NA|TRBJ2-3|TRBV15
TGTGCCACCAGCAGAGATAGGGTAGATACGCAGTATTTT
CATSRDRVDTQYF